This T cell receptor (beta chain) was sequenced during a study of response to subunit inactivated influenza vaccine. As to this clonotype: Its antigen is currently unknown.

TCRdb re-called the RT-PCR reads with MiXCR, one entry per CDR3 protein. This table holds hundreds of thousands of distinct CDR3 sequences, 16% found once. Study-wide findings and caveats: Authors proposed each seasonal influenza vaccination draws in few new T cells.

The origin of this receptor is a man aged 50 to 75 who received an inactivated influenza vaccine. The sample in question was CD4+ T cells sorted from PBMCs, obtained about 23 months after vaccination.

The DNA of the CDR3 is TGTGCCAGCAGCATACCGGGACTTGCTAGCACAGATACGCAGTATTTT. Translated, it gives CASSIPGLASTDTQYF. The chain links TRBV5-6 to TRBJ2-3, with D maybe TRBD2 (6 bases). Deletions cut 4 bases from V and 0 bases from J, with 15 bases between. Germline loops: CDR1 SGHDT, CDR2 YYEEEE. The CDR3 is 16 amino acids.